This TCR beta chain was profiled in a study of T cell changes during pregnancy in multiple sclerosis. Method: immunoSEQ multiplex PCR; TCRdb's copy keeps in-frame clones and lacks some. In the table there are tens of thousands of clones, roughly 92% of which are singletons. This clone was seen only once. The ends were cut back, 5 bases at V and 0 bases at J, with 5 bases in the middle. The CDR3 length is 13 residues. Germline CDR1 is LNHNV and CDR2 is YYDKDF (reference sequence). This clonotype was sampled from a female donor in good health, enrolled as a control in a pregnancy study. The chain couples TRBV15 to TRBJ1-3; D is undetermined. Sequenced material: CD4+ T cells from peripheral blood mononuclear cells, taken in the second trimester of pregnancy. In DNA, the CDR3 is TGTGCCACCAGCGGCACCTCTGGAAACACCATATATTTT. This gives the protein CATSGTSGNTIYF.